The 15 T cell receptor beta chains below were found in one sample sequenced in a study of lymphopenia after photon versus proton radiotherapy. Libraries were prepared by immunoSEQ multiplex PCR; TCRdb keeps only in-frame clonotypes and omits some of them. The table includes 60,000 to 75,000 clones, approximately 86% detected once. The sequencing here drew on peripheral blood, taken from a patient treated with photon-based radiotherapy. Every receptor here comes from a man in his forties with gastric cancer.

This clone was recorded a few times. J is TRBJ1-2 and V is TRBV7-3; 9 bases are a match to TRBD1. The CDR3 is 14 residues long. The germline V gene encodes CDR1 SGHTA and CDR2 FQGTGA. J gave up 8 bases and V 8 bases, and 12 bases lay outside the gene matches. CDR3 sequence reads: CASSQGGTGQGYTF. The CDR3 bases are TGTGCCAGCTCACAGGGCGGGACAGGGCAAGGCTACACCTTC.

This clone was recorded once. The chain links TRBV4-3 to TRBJ2-1, with D tentatively TRBD1 (6 bases). Germline CDR1 reads LGHNA; CDR2 reads YSLEER. V dropped 5 bases and J dropped 7 bases, with 18 bases sitting between them. This CDR3 comprises 15 residues. The CDR3 nucleotides read TGCGCCAGCAGCTACACCGCAGGGGATTCGAATGAGCAGTTCTTC. It is translated as CASSYTAGDSNEQFF.

V gene TRBV10-3 combines with J gene TRBJ1-2; TRBD1 is a possible D gene (5 bases). Germline CDR1 ENHRY, CDR2 SYGVKD. CDR3 length equals 15 residues. CDR3 sequence (DNA): TGTGCGACCCGCCGGGACGCGACTTCTAACTATGGCTACACCTTC. This encodes CATRRDATSNYGYTF.

The chain uses TRBV5-1 and TRBJ1-1; D possibly corresponds to TRBD1 (5 bases). The germline CDR1 and CDR2 sequences are SGHRS and YFSETQ. The CDR3 runs 14 residues. Trimming pared 4 bases from V and 3 bases from J, leaving 13 bases between. CDR3 nucleotide sequence: TGCGCCAGCAGCAGACAGCTGGGGGACACTGAAGCTTTCTTT. Encoded protein: CASSRQLGDTEAFF.

This clone has just a few counts. The V and J genes are TRBV7-9 and TRBJ1-5; D not resolved. This CDR3 has 12 residues. Germline assignment: CDR1 SEHNR and CDR2 FQNEAQ (reference sequence). Trimming cost V 5 bases and J 6 bases, with 8 bases left between them. In nucleotides, the CDR3 is TGTGCCAGCAGCCCAGTAAGTCAGCCCCAGCATTTT. Its translation: CASSPVSQPQHF.

The chain is built from TRBV2 and TRBJ1-6; 7 bases map to TRBD1. In germline, CDR1 is SNHLY, CDR2 FYNNEI. CDR3 size: 16 residues. Trimming removed 5 bases from V and 0 bases from J; junction bases left unmatched: 4. DNA of the CDR3: TGTGCCAGCAGTTGGGACAGCCGCTCCTATAATTCACCCCTCCACTTT. Its protein is CASSWDSRSYNSPLHF.

V and J are TRBV5-1 and TRBJ2-5; D perhaps matches TRBD1 (5 bases). This CDR3 spans 14 amino acids. V gave up 2 bases and J gave up 0 bases, with 8 bases separating them. In germline, CDR1 is SGHRS, CDR2 YFSETQ. CDR3 in DNA: TGCGCCAGCAGCTTCGCAGGGTACCAAGAGACCCAGTACTTC. Translation: CASSFAGYQETQYF.

The chain combines TRBV18 with TRBJ2-7; TRBD1 matches 8 bases. The CDR3 runs 15 residues. V was pared by 3 bases and J by 3 bases, with 7 bases of the junction left unmatched. The germline CDR1 and CDR2 sequences are KGHSH and LQKENI. The CDR3 DNA follows: TGTGCCAGCTCACCGGAGGCAGGGGGCTTCTACGAGCAGTACTTC. It encodes CASSPEAGGFYEQYF.

The rearrangement uses TRBV5-4 and TRBJ1-6; 8 bases agree with TRBD1. Trimming took 0 bases from V and 7 from J; bases not matched to a gene: 3. This CDR3 is 15 amino acids long. Germline values: CDR1 SGHNT, CDR2 YYREEE (reference sequence). The DNA of the CDR3 is TGTGCCAGCAGCTTGGGACAGGGGCTCAATTCACCCCTCCACTTT. It yields the protein CASSLGQGLNSPLHF.

About this clone: Other DNA sequences in this specimen translate into the identical CDR3. The chain is built from TRBV19 and TRBJ1-5; 9 nucleotides agree with TRBD1. This CDR3 spans 15 amino acids. The junction had 3 bases not matched to a gene; V was cut back by 6 bases and J by 0 bases. Germline assignment: CDR1 LNHDA and CDR2 SQIVND (reference sequence). This chain's CDR3 is CASRGDRVSNQPQHF. The CDR3 nucleotides read TGTGCCAGTAGAGGGGACAGGGTTAGCAATCAGCCCCAGCATTTT.

The V gene is TRBV5-4, the J gene TRBJ2-7; a possible D gene is TRBD2 (6 bases). Germline lookup yields CDR1 SGHNT and CDR2 YYREEE (reference sequence). Deletions cut 7 bases from V and 11 bases from J, with 22 bases between. The CDR3 has 13 amino acids. CDR3 protein: CASLKGPGEREYF. In nucleotides, the CDR3 is TGTGCCAGCTTGAAGGGGCCCGGGGAGCGGGAGTACTTC.

The rearrangement joins TRBV19 to TRBJ2-1; 8 bases agree with TRBD2. The CDR3 consists of 15 residues. CDR1 and CDR2 (germline): LNHDA, SQIVND (reference sequence). J was trimmed by 4 bases and V by 5 bases; bases with no gene match: 7. CDR3: CASSHLAGGYNEQFF. The DNA for the CDR3 is TGTGCCAGTAGTCATCTAGCGGGCGGTTACAATGAGCAGTTCTTC. Variable domain in full (rest from reference TRBV19 and TRBJ2-1): DGGITQSPKYLFRKEGQNVTLSCEQNLNHDAMYWYRQDPGQGLRLIYYSQIVNDFQKGDIAEGYSVSREKKESFPLTVTSAQKNPTAFYLCASSHLAGGYNEQFFGPGTRLTVL.

The chain combines TRBV2 with TRBJ2-7, with 7 bases aligning to TRBD1. With V trimmed by 3 bases and J by 9 bases, 11 bases remained unmatched. The CDR3 runs to 14 residues. CDR1 is SNHLY, CDR2 FYNNEI, per germline. The CDR3 DNA is TGTGCCAGCAGTGAGACCGGGGACAGTTATGGGCAGTACTTC. It yields the protein CASSETGDSYGQYF.

This clone appeared once. The chain is built from TRBV7-2 and TRBJ2-3; the match to TRBD2 covers 7 bases. The germline V gene has CDR1 SGHTA and CDR2 FQGNSA. The J segment lost 3 bases and the V segment lost 1 base, leaving 10 bases of the junction unmatched. The length of the CDR3 is 17 residues. The CDR3 loop reads CASSLGEGITGTDTQYF. In nucleotides, the CDR3 is TGTGCCAGCAGCTTAGGGGAGGGGATAACAGGAACAGATACGCAGTATTTT.

This clone came up a few times. V is TRBV7-9 and J is TRBJ1-5; unclear D gene. The V end was cut by 1 base, the J end by 4 bases, with 8 bases between. Germline V gene data show CDR1 as SEHNR and CDR2 as FQNEAQ (reference sequence). The CDR3 covers 14 residues. CDR3 residues: CASSLGQQNQPQHF. In DNA form, the CDR3 reads TGTGCCAGCAGCTTAGGCCAGCAAAATCAGCCCCAGCATTTT.